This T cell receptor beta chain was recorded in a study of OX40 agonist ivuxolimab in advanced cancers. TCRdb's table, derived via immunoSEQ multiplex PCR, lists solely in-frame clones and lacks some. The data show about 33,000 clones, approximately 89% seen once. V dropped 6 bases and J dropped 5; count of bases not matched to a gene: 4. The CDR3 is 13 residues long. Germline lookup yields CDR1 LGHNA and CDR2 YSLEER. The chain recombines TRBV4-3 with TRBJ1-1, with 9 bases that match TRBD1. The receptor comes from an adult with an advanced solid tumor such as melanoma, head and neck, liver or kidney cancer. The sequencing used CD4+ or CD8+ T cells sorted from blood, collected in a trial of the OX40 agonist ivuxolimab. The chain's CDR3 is CASRNRGQTEAFF. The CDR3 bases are TGCGCCAGCAGGAACAGGGGGCAAACTGAAGCTTTCTTT.